Below, one T cell receptor (beta chain) is given with its context. This clone was recorded once. Its antigen remains unidentified. Base qualities are missing; no much larger clone stands one base away. This sample is drawn from a study of T cell changes during pregnancy in multiple sclerosis (dated by TCRdb to between 2017 and 2020). Regarding the research as a whole: The study examined how the T cell repertoire changed over the course of pregnancy in women with multiple sclerosis.

Library prep was done by the immunoSEQ multiplex PCR assay. TCRdb mirrors the immuneACCESS table, restricted to in-frame sequences. Some clones are absent from its copies; in checked studies, under half trace to an unresolved V gene, and the reason for the others is unknown. This sample has approximately 41,000 clones in its table, and roughly 89% of those were observed once. About 1.2% of the sample belongs to the ten largest clones. CDR3 length: 14 amino acids, cysteine to phenylalanine. Just CDR3 DNA is preserved here, 42 bases in frame from base 1. V is pruned by 7 bases and J by 6 bases, leaving 9 bases of the junction without a gene match. The germline V gene specifies MDHEN as CDR1 and SYDVKM as CDR2.

The sequence came from a female donor with multiple sclerosis, enrolled in a pregnancy study. Recombination joined TRBV28 with TRBJ1-5, with 7 bases matching TRBD1. Sequencing used CD4+ T cells from peripheral blood mononuclear cells, obtained in the first trimester of pregnancy. The DNA is TGTGCCAGCACCCCCTCGACAGGGCCTCAGCCCCAGCATTTT. Its translation reads: CASTPSTGPQPQHF.